The 2 T cell receptor beta chains presented below share a single source sample, sequenced in a study of regulatory T cells in long-lasting Graves disease. Time point in this sample: newly diagnosed GD, antithyroid drugs for less than 3 months. Extracted RNA from PBMCs served as the source of the TCR library. Construction of TCR beta libraries relied on iRepertoire HTBI primers and on Arm-PCR targeting CDR3 regions. TCRdb recomputed calls from the multiplex PCR reads with MiXCR, one row per CDR3 protein. The table records around 420,000 distinct CDR3 sequences, roughly a sixth of them present only once. The source was peripheral blood mononuclear cells (PBMCs), collected at new diagnosis, from a patient treated with antithyroid drugs. The receptors stem from a female donor with Graves disease.

This clonotype appeared many times. The chain combines TRBV12-3 or TRBV12-4 with TRBJ2-2; the D gene is possibly TRBD2 (5 bases). CDR3 length: 15 residues. Trimming stripped 3 bases from V and 6 bases from J, with 14 bases between. CDR3 sequence reads: CASSFLGIVSGELFF. CDR3 nucleotides: TGTGCCAGCAGTTTTCTCGGGATAGTATCCGGGGAGCTGTTTTTT.

This clonotype was counted many times. The J gene is TRBJ1-2, the V gene TRBV20-1; D remains unclear. V lost 3 bases and J lost 6, with 20 bases in between. This CDR3 is 15 amino acids long. Germline assignment: CDR1 DFQATT and CDR2 SNEGSKA (reference sequence). CDR3 bases: TGCAGTGCTAGTAGTCTAGCAGACGGATTACATGGCTACACCTTC. This gives the protein CSASSLADGLHGYTF.